Sequencing of this T cell receptor (beta chain) was carried out in a study of PD-1 blockade in classical Hodgkin lymphoma (TCRdb year 2020). General notes on the study: Nivolumab dosing was 3 mg/kg intravenously every 2 weeks, continuing until either disease progression or unacceptable toxicity. The study used TCR beta sequencing and CyTOF to define a peripheral blood immune signature of response to PD-1 blockade in classical Hodgkin lymphoma. Overall results and qualifications from the work: Only a single clinical trial cohort was studied, and what caused the repertoire differences, possibly disease activity or prior therapy, remained undefined. Diversity was lower in patients who began nivolumab less than 1 year after ASCT, so these patients were left out of later analyses to avoid confounding by immune reconstitution. Newly diagnosed patients were reported to have lower baseline TCR diversity than healthy donors, and relapsed/refractory patients were reported to have lower baseline TCR diversity still. Among trial patients, those achieving complete response had baseline diversity similar to that of newly diagnosed patients, while diversity was significantly lower in partial responders and progressors. By C4D1, a significant rise was seen in CD4+ TCR diversity but not in CD8+ TCR diversity (p=0.0027 vs p=0.16), and the rise was most apparent among complete responders (p=0.02).

The Qiagen DNeasy kit was used to extract genomic DNA from unsorted PBMCs and from the negatively selected CD4+ and CD8+ fractions. TCR beta CDR3 regions were amplified by immunoSEQ multiplex PCR using primers annealing to V and J segments. Amplification bias was minimized using a synthetic immune receptor repertoire, and residual bias was removed computationally after sequencing. The original methods were these. Repertoire diversity was quantified as the Shannon entropy index using custom Python scripts. Unsorted, CD4+ and CD8+ repertoires were analyzed separately, except in combined analyses where CD4+ and CD8+ sequences were merged in silico. Clonal expansion was defined as a frequency increase of at least 2-fold after treatment compared with C1D1, and clones undetected at baseline were assigned a pseudocount of 0.5. Clones with 0 or 1 copy at C1D1 were classified as singleton clones, and clones with 2 or more copies were classified as non-singleton clones. Clones expanded in unsorted samples were assigned a CD4+, CD8+ or unknown annotation through matching of protein sequences in sorted samples from the same patient. Diversity changes from C1D1 to C4D1 were tested in paired samples using Wilcoxon tests. TCRdb holds this immuneACCESS table with in-frame rearrangements only. Some clones are missing; in checked studies, unresolved V genes explain under half, and the rest has no known cause. That table gives V, J and clone size, and the DNA gave D and trimming. The sample data list about 20,000 clones, and 84% of these were observed just once. The ten largest make up approximately 7% of the sample.

Inclusive of the bounding cysteine and phenylalanine, the CDR3 is 14 residues long. Only the CDR3 part of the read is kept: 42 bases, read in frame from the first base. The germline V gene specifies SGHTS as CDR1 and YDEGEE as CDR2. At the junction V is shortened by 3 bases and J by 7 bases; bases outside the gene matches: 7. Details on this clone: Its antigen is still unknown. There are no base qualities to consult, and no much larger clone falls within one base. The sample contains more than one DNA sequence encoding this CDR3.

In light of the paper, this sample's time point label describes: cycle 4 day 1 (C4D1), after five to seven weeks of nivolumab. Every trial patient had relapsed following autologous stem cell transplantation, and prior brentuximab vedotin exposure was what differed among cohorts A, B and C. CD8+ T cells were purified from thawed PBMCs by magnetic negative selection with a Miltenyi CD8+ T cell isolation kit. The trial cohort included 56 patients with relapsed/refractory classical Hodgkin lymphoma, and each patient had a best overall response of complete response, partial response or progressive disease. In the multi-cohort phase II CheckMate 205 trial, trial patients received single-agent nivolumab. An independent review committee assessed best overall response by applying the 2007 International Working Group response criteria. PBMCs from the trial were collected at three points: immediately before nivolumab initiation (C1D1), and during therapy at cycle 2 day 1 and cycle 4 day 1. Peripheral blood was collected in 8 mL Vacutainer Cell Preparation Tubes, from which PBMCs were isolated by centrifugation and then cryopreserved. Purified CD4+ and CD8+ fractions were prepared only for cases where an additional PBMC sample was available. On LS columns in a quadroMACS separator, the magnetically labelled cells were depleted, and the flow-through was collected as the purified fraction.

This material consisted of CD8+ T cells from blood, taken before the fourth cycle of nivolumab. The V gene is TRBV5-8 and the J gene is TRBJ1-2; TRBD1 fits 9 bases in the junction. The TCR sequence derives from a human donor with classical Hodgkin lymphoma. The DNA sequence is as follows: TGTGCCAGCAGCTCCCGGACAGGGGAAAGTGGCTACACCTTC. This translates into CASSSRTGESGYTF. The variable domain in full, with residues beyond the CDR3 obtained from the reference TRBV5-8 and TRBJ1-2 genes, is EAGVTQSPTHLIKTRGQQATLRCSPISGHTSVYWYQQALGLGLQFLLWYDEGEERNRGNFPPRFSGRQFPNYSSELNVNALELEDSALYLCASSSRTGESGYTFGSGTRLTVV.